This T cell receptor beta chain came from a study of cytomegalovirus exposure and HLA in healthy donors. Background on the study: Approximately 77 million unique TCRs from HLA-typed donors were held in an early release of data.

Both 60 Vbeta primers and 13 Jbeta primers went into the PCR. Repertoires were generated with immunoSEQ multiplex PCR, while TCRdb's copy carries only in-frame clones and drops some. The table includes roughly 100,000 clones, about 70% detected once. Germline CDR1 reads GTSNPN; CDR2 reads SVGIG (reference sequence). This CDR3 comprises 11 residues. V lost 2 bases, J lost 6 bases, and 8 bases lay in between. Comments on this clone: Other DNA sequences of this sample code for an identical CDR3.

At collection, donors were nominally healthy, but unrecorded immune exposures were probable. Sequencing used PBMCs. The chain uses TRBV30 and TRBJ2-7, with TRBD1 as a possible D gene (5 bases). The TCR was taken from a man aged 45-65 years in good health and CMV-seropositive. The CDR3 DNA is TGTGCCTGGAGTCCAAGGGGCGAGCAGTACTTC. It encodes CAWSPRGEQYF.